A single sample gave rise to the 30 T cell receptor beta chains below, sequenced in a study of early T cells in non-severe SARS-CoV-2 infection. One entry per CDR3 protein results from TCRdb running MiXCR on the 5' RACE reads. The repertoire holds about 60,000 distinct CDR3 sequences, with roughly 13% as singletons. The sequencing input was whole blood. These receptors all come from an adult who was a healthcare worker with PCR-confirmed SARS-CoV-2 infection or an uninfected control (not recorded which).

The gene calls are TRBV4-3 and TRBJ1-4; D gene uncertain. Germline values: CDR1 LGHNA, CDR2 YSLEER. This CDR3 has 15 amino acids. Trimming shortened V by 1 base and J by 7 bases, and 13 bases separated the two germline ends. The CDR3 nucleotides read TGCGCCAGCAGCCAAGCTCTTAGGATAGGTGAAAAACTGTTTTTT. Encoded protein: CASSQALRIGEKLFF.

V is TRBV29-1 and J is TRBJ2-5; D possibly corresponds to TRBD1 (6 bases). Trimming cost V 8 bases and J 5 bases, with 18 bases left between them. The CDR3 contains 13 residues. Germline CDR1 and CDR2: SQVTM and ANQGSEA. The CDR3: CSYQGTVRETQYF. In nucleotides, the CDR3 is TGCAGCTATCAGGGGACCGTACGGGAGACCCAGTACTTC. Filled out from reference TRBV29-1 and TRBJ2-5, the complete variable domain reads SAVISQKPSRDICQRGTSLTIQCQVDSQVTMMFWYRQQPGQSLTLIATANQGSEATYESGFVIDKFPISRPNLTFSTLTVSNMSPEDSSIYLCSYQGTVRETQYFGPGTRLLVL.

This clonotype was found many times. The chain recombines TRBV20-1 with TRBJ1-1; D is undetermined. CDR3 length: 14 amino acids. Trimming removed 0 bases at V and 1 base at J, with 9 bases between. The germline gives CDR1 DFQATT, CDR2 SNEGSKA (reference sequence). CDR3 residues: CSARDSRGNTEAFF. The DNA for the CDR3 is TGCAGTGCTAGAGATTCACGGGGGAACACTGAAGCTTTCTTT.

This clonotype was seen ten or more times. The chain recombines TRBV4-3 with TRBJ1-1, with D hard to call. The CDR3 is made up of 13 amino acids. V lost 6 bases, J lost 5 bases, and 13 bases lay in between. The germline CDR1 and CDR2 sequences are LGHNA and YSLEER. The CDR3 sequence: CASSTQRGTEAFF. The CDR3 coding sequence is TGCGCCAGCAGTACACAGCGAGGGACTGAAGCTTTCTTT.

The CDR3 region is CASSEGDGQATRGYGYTF. DNA for the CDR3: TGTGCCAGCAGTGAAGGCGATGGACAGGCCACACGGGGCTATGGCTACACCTTC. The chain links TRBV2 to TRBJ1-2; 7 positions match TRBD1. With 1 base clipped from V and 4 bases from J, the junction kept 15 bases outside the gene matches. The CDR3 covers 18 residues. Germline values: CDR1 SNHLY, CDR2 FYNNEI.

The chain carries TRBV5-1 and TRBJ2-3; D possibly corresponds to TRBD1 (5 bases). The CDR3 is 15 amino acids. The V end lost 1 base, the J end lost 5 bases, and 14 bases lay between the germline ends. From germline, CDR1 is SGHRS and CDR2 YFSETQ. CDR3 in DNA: TGCGCCAGCAGCTTGCGGACAATCCAGGGAGATACGCAGTATTTT. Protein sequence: CASSLRTIQGDTQYF.

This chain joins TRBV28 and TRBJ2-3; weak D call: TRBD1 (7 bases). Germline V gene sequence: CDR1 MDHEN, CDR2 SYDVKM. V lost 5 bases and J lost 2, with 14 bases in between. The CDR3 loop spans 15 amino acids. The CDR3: CASSARDRYTDTQYF. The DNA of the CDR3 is TGTGCCAGCAGTGCGCGGGACAGATACACAGATACGCAGTATTTT.

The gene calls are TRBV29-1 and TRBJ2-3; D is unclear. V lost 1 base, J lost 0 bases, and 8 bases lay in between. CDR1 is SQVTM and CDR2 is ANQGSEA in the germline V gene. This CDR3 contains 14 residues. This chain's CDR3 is CSVEAPDSTDTQYF. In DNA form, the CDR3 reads TGCAGCGTTGAAGCTCCTGATAGCACAGATACGCAGTATTTT.

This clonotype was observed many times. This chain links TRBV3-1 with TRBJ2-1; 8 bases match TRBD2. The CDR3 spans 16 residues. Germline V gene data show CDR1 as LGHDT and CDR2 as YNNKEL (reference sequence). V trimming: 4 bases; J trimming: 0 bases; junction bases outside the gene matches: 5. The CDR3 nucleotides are TGTGCCAGCAGCCTTAGCGGGAAGAGCTCCTACAATGAGCAGTTCTTC. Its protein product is CASSLSGKSSYNEQFF.

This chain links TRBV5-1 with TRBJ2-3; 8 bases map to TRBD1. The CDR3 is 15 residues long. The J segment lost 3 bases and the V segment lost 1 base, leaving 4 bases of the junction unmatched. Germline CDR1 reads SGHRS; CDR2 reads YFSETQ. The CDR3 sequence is CASSLQGAMTDTQYF. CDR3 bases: TGCGCCAGCAGCTTGCAGGGGGCGATGACAGATACGCAGTATTTT. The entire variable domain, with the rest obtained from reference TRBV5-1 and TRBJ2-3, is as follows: KAGVTQTPRYLIKTRGQQVTLSCSPISGHRSVSWYQQTPGQGLQFLFEYFSETQRNKGNFPGRFSGRQFSNSRSEMNVSTLELGDSALYLCASSLQGAMTDTQYFGPGTRLTVL.

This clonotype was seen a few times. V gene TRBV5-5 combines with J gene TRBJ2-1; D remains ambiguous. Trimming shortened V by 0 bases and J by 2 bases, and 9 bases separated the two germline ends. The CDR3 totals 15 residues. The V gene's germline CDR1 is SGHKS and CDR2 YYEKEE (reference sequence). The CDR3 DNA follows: TGTGCCAGCAGCTTGGCGGCAGGCACCTACAATGAGCAGTTCTTC. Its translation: CASSLAAGTYNEQFF.

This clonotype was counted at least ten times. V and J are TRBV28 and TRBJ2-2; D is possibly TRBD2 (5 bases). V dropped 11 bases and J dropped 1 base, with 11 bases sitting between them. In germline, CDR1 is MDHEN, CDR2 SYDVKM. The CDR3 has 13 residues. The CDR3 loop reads CAGETRNTGELFF. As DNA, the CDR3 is TGTGCCGGGGAGACACGGAACACCGGGGAGCTGTTTTTT.

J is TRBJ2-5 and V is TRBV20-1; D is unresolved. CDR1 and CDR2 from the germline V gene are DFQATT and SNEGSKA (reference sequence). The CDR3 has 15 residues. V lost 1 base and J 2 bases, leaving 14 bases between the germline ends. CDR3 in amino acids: CSARAPMNKQETQYF. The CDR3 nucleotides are TGCAGTGCTAGAGCCCCAATGAACAAACAAGAGACCCAGTACTTC.

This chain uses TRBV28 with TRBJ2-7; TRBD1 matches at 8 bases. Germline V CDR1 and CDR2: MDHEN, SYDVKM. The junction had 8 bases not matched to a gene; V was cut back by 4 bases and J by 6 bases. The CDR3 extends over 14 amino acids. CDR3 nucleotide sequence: TGTGCCAGCAGTTCCCAGGGGGCGGCACGCGAGCAGTACTTC. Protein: CASSSQGAAREQYF.

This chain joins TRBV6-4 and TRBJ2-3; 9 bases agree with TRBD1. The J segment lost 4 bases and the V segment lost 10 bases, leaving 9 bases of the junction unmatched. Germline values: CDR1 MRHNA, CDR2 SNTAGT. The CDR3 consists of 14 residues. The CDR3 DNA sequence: TGTGCCACCAGCGGACAGGGGACAGCAGATACGCAGTATTTT. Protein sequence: CATSGQGTADTQYF.

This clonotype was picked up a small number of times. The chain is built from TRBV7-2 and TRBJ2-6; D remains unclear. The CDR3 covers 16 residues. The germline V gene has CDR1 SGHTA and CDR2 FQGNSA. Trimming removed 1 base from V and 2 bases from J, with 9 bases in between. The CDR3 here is CASSLGFGAGANVLTF. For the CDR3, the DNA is TGTGCCAGCAGCTTAGGGTTTGGTGCTGGGGCCAACGTCCTGACTTTC.

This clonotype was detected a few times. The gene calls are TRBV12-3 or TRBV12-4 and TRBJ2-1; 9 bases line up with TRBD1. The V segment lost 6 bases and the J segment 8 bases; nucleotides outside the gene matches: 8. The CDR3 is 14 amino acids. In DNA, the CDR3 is TGTGCCAGCAGGAAAAACAGGGGGCGAGATGAGCAGTTCTTC. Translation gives CASRKNRGRDEQFF.

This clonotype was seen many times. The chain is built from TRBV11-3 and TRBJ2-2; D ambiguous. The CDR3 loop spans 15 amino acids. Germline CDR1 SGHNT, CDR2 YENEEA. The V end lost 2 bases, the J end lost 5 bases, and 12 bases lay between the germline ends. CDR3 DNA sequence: TGTGCCAGCAGCTTAACGTACGATATAACCGGGGAGCTGTTTTTT. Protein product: CASSLTYDITGELFF.

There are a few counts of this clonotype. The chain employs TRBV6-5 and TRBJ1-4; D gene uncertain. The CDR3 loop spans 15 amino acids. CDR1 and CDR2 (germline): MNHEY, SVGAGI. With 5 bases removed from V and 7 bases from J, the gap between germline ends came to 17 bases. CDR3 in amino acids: CASSHRGRAGEKLFF. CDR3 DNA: TGTGCCAGCAGTCACCGCGGGAGGGCAGGTGAAAAACTGTTTTTT.

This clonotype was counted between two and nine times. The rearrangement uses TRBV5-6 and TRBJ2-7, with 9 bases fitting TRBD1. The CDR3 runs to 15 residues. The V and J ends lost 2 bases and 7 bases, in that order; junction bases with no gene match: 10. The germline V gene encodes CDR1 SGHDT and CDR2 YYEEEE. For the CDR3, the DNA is TGTGCCAGCAGCTTTCCCGGGACAGGGTCCAGGGAGCAGTACTTC. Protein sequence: CASSFPGTGSREQYF.

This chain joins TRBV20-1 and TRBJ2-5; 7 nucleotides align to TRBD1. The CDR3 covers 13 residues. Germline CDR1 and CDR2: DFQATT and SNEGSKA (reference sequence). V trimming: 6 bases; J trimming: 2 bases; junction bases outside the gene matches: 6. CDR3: CSAPGTVQETQYF. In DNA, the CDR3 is TGCAGTGCCCCCGGGACAGTGCAAGAGACCCAGTACTTC.

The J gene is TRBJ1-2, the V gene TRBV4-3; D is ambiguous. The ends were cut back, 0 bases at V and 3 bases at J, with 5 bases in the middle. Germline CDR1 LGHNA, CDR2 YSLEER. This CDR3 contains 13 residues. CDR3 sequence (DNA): TGCGCCAGCAGCCAAGAAACATACTATGGCTACACCTTC. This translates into CASSQETYYGYTF.

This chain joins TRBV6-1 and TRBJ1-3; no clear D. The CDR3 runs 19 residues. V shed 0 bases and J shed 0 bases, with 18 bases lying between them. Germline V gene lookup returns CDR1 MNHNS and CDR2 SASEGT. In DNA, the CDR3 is TGTGCCAGCAGTGAAGCTGGAAAGCGGGAGACAAGCTCTGGAAACACCATATATTTT. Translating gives CASSEAGKRETSSGNTIYF.

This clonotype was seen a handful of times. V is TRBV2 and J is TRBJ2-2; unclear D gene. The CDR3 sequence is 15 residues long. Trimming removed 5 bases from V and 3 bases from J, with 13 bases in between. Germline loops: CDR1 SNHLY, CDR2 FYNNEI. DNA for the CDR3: TGTGCCAGCAGTCTCGTGGGAATGGACACCGGGGAGCTGTTTTTT. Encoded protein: CASSLVGMDTGELFF.

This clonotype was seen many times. The CDR3 DNA is TGCAGCGTTTCTCGGACAGCCGGGTCCACAGATACGCAGTATTTT. It yields the protein CSVSRTAGSTDTQYF. The chain has TRBV29-1 and TRBJ2-3, with D possibly TRBD1 on 6 matching bases. Germline assignment: CDR1 SQVTM and CDR2 ANQGSEA. The CDR3 is made up of 15 amino acids. The V and J ends lost 5 bases and 2 bases respectively, with 17 bases between them.

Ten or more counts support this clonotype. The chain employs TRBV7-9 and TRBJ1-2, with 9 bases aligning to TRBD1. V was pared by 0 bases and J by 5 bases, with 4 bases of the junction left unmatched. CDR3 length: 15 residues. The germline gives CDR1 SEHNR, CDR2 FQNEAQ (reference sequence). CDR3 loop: CASSLALGQGYGYTF. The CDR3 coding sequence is TGTGCCAGCAGCTTAGCGCTGGGACAGGGATATGGCTACACCTTC. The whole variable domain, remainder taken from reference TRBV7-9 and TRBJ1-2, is DTGVSQNPRHKITKRGQNVTFRCDPISEHNRLYWYRQTLGQGPEFLTYFQNEAQLEKSRLLSDRFSAERPKGSFSTLEIQRTEQGDSAMYLCASSLALGQGYGYTFGSGTRLTVV.

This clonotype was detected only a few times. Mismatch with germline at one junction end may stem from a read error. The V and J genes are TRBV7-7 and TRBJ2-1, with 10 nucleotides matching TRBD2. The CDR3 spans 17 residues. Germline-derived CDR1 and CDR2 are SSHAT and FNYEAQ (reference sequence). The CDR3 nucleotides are TGTGCTAGCAGCTTAGCCGGGACTAGCGCCTGCGGGGATGAGCAGTTCTTC. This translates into CASSLAGTSACGDEQFF.

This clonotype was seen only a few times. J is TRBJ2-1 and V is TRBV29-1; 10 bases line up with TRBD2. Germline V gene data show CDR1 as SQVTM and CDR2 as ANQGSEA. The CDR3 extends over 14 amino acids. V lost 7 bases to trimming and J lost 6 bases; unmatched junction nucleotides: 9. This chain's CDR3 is CSALGTSVTNEQFF. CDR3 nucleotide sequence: TGCAGCGCCCTTGGGACTAGCGTCACCAATGAGCAGTTCTTC.

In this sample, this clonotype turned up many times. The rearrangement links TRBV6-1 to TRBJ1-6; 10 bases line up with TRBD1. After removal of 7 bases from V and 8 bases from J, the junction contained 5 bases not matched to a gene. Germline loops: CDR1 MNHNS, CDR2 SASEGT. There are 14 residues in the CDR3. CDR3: CASTEGQGYSPLHF. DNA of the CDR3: TGTGCCAGCACGGAGGGACAGGGGTATTCACCCCTCCACTTT.

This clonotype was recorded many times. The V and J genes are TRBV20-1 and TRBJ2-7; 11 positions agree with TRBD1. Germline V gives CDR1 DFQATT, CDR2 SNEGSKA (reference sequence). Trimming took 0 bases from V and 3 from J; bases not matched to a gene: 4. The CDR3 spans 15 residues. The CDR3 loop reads CSARDRTGGFYEQYF. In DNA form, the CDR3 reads TGCAGTGCTAGAGACCGGACAGGGGGCTTCTACGAGCAGTACTTC.